These 29 T cell receptor beta chains originate from one sample sequenced in a study of blood T cell repertoires in COVID-19. TCRdb's table, derived via immunoSEQ multiplex PCR, lists solely in-frame clones and lacks some. The sample consists of 130,000 to 150,000 clones, under 90% of them appearing once. The sample taken for sequencing was peripheral blood. These TCRs come from a man between 65 and 85 years old who had recovered from COVID-19.

This clone was found a few times. The genes are TRBV3-1 (or the pseudogene TRBV3-2) and TRBJ1-2; D gene unclear. The V gene's germline CDR1 is LGHDT and CDR2 YNNKEL (reference sequence). The CDR3 extends over 12 amino acids. The ends were cut back, 4 bases at V and 8 bases at J, with 11 bases in the middle. DNA of the CDR3: TGTGCCAGCAGCCGGGCCTCAAGCGGCTACACCTTC. Translation gives CASSRASSGYTF.

The chain has TRBV3-1 (or the pseudogene TRBV3-2) and TRBJ2-1; 7 bases align to TRBD1. The CDR3 runs to 15 residues. Germline CDR1 LGHDT, CDR2 YNNKEL (reference sequence). V lost 0 bases to trimming and J lost 8 bases; unmatched junction nucleotides: 7. In DNA, the CDR3 is TGTGCCAGCAGCCAAGAATCACAGGGGCGCGATGAGCAGTTCTTC. Its translation: CASSQESQGRDEQFF.

The chain has TRBV2 and TRBJ1-3; weak D call: TRBD1 (5 bases). In germline, CDR1 is SNHLY, CDR2 FYNNEI. Between the trimmed V and J ends, which lost 1 base and 10 bases, there was a span of 11 bases. The CDR3 has 13 amino acids. This chain's CDR3 is CASSEEGLTTIYF. The DNA for the CDR3 is TGTGCCAGCAGTGAAGAGGGGCTTACGACCATATATTTT.

This chain links TRBV11-2 with TRBJ2-2; 8 nucleotides line up with TRBD1. V was pared by 4 bases and J by 0 bases, with 10 bases of the junction left unmatched. Germline assignment: CDR1 SGHAT and CDR2 FQNNGV. The CDR3 sequence is 18 residues long. The chain's CDR3 is CASSSPYGQGPNTGELFF. The CDR3 DNA reads TGTGCCAGCAGCTCACCCTACGGACAGGGACCGAACACCGGGGAGCTGTTTTTT.

The V call is TRBV19, the J call TRBJ2-6, with D maybe TRBD1 (5 bases). The V and J ends lost 3 bases and 2 bases respectively, with 11 bases between them. This CDR3 has 16 residues. CDR1 LNHDA and CDR2 SQIVND come from the germline V gene (reference sequence). The CDR3 DNA follows: TGTGCCAGTAGTATGGGTGGCAGGGCTGGGGCCAACGTCCTGACTTTC. Its protein is CASSMGGRAGANVLTF.

The V gene is TRBV7-8, the J gene TRBJ2-1, with TRBD2 matching over 11 bases. The J segment lost 0 bases and the V segment lost 5 bases, leaving 3 bases of the junction unmatched. CDR3 size: 16 residues. From germline, CDR1 is SGHVS and CDR2 FQNEAQ. The CDR3 coding sequence is TGTGCCAGCAGCATTACTAGCGGGAGCTCCTACAATGAGCAGTTCTTC. Translation gives CASSITSGSSYNEQFF. The variable domain in full, with the rest retrieved from reference TRBV7-8 and TRBJ2-1, is GAGVSQSPRYKVAKRGQDVALRCDPISGHVSLFWYQQALGQGPEFLTYFQNEAQLDKSGLPSDRFFAERPEGSVSTLKIQRTQQEDSAVYLCASSITSGSSYNEQFFGPGTRLTVL.

CDR3 residues: CASSEAQGMTEKLFF. CDR3 nucleotides: TGTGCCAGCAGTGAAGCGCAGGGTATGACTGAAAAACTGTTTTTT. The V call is TRBV6-1, the J call TRBJ1-4, with a weak D call TRBD1 (5 bases). CDR3 size: 15 residues. Trimming pared 0 bases from V and 7 bases from J, leaving 12 bases between. Looked up from germline, CDR1 is MNHNS and CDR2 is SASEGT.

This chain uses TRBV6-5 with TRBJ1-2; tentative D call: TRBD1 (5 bases). Trimming stripped 5 bases from V and 3 bases from J, with 13 bases between. Germline V gene data show CDR1 as MNHEY and CDR2 as SVGAGI. This CDR3 comprises 14 residues. The CDR3 loop is CASSQSAGDYGYTF. The DNA for the CDR3 is TGTGCCAGCAGTCAAAGTGCGGGGGACTATGGCTACACCTTC.

The chain carries TRBV12-2 and TRBJ2-5; TRBD2, the D gene given by the table, was not confirmed from the DNA. TRBV12-2 is flagged as a pseudogene. The length of the CDR3 is 16 residues. DNA of the CDR3: TGTGCAAGTCGCGTGCGGACTAGCGGGGGCCAAGAGACCCAGTACTTC. Protein product: CASRVRTSGGQETQYF.

The CDR3 DNA is TGTGCCAGCAGTGGAAGAGGGGGCTGGAATGAAAAACTGTTTTTT. It yields the protein CASSGRGGWNEKLFF. V usage is TRBV28 and J usage is TRBJ1-4; TRBD1 aligns across 7 bases. Germline V gives CDR1 MDHEN, CDR2 SYDVKM. The CDR3 is 15 residues long. The J segment lost 5 bases and the V segment lost 5 bases, leaving 8 bases of the junction unmatched.

The chain has TRBV19 and TRBJ2-2; D is possibly TRBD2 (6 bases). Trimming cost V 0 bases and J 4 bases, with 9 bases left between them. The CDR3 runs 15 residues. Germline values: CDR1 LNHDA, CDR2 SQIVND (reference sequence). The CDR3 loop reads CASSIEGLGTGELFF. CDR3 DNA: TGTGCCAGTAGTATAGAGGGACTCGGCACCGGGGAGCTGTTTTTT. The full variable domain, with the rest looked up from reference TRBV19 and TRBJ2-2, is DGGITQSPKYLFRKEGQNVTLSCEQNLNHDAMYWYRQDPGQGLRLIYYSQIVNDFQKGDIAEGYSVSREKKESFPLTVTSAQKNPTAFYLCASSIEGLGTGELFFGEGSRLTVL.

In this sample, this clone turned up a few times. V is TRBV30 and J is TRBJ1-1; tentative D call: TRBD1 (5 bases). The CDR3 runs to 14 residues. Germline V CDR1 and CDR2: GTSNPN, SVGIG (reference sequence). V was cut by 8 bases and J by 1 base, with 17 bases left in between. For the CDR3, the DNA is TGTGCCGATCCAGGAACAGACAGGAACACTGAAGCTTTCTTT. Protein sequence: CADPGTDRNTEAFF.

J is TRBJ1-5 and V is TRBV6-5; D might be TRBD1 (5 bases). Germline assignment: CDR1 MNHEY and CDR2 SVGAGI. The CDR3 is made up of 14 amino acids. V shed 5 bases and J shed 0 bases, with 8 bases lying between them. The CDR3 loop is CASSRQGSNQPQHF. In nucleotides, the CDR3 is TGTGCCAGCAGTCGTCAGGGTAGCAATCAGCCCCAGCATTTT.

The genes are TRBV2 and TRBJ2-7, with a weak D call TRBD1 (6 bases). V lost 2 bases to trimming and J lost 2 bases, with 16 bases between them. The CDR3 totals 16 residues. Germline assignment: CDR1 SNHLY and CDR2 FYNNEI. DNA of the CDR3: TGTGCCAGCAGTGAACTGTCCCAGGGGCCCACCTACGAGCAGTACTTC. Amino acids: CASSELSQGPTYEQYF.

V gene TRBV21-1 combines with J gene TRBJ2-3; TRBD1 reflects the table's D call only, with no check against the DNA. TRBV21-1 is a recognized pseudogene. The CDR3 is 17 amino acids. The CDR3 loop is CASLPSPPRASTDTQYF. DNA of the CDR3: TGTGCCAGTCTACCCAGCCCCCCCAGGGCTAGCACAGATACGCAGTATTTT.

This rearrangement joins TRBV30 to TRBJ1-1; D is perhaps TRBD1 (5 bases). From germline, CDR1 is GTSNPN and CDR2 SVGIG (reference sequence). V lost 3 bases to trimming and J lost 3 bases, with 11 bases between them. The CDR3 length is 13 residues. The CDR3: CAWRGRAYTEAFF. CDR3 DNA: TGTGCCTGGAGAGGCAGGGCGTACACTGAAGCTTTCTTT.

The chain couples TRBV7-2 to TRBJ1-1, with TRBD1 identical over 10 bases. Germline V CDR1 and CDR2: SGHTA, FQGNSA. The ends lost 5 bases at V and 6 bases at J; junction bases unmatched: 9. The CDR3 length is 15 residues. The CDR3 DNA sequence: TGTGCCAGCAGCCACCCGACAGGGGGCGCATCTGAAGCTTTCTTT. Residues: CASSHPTGGASEAFF.

The J gene is TRBJ2-1, the V gene TRBV6-8; 10 bases map to TRBD2. CDR1 is MNHGY, CDR2 SAAAGT, per germline. With 2 bases clipped from V and 6 bases from J, the junction kept 4 bases outside the gene matches. CDR3 length equals 15 residues. Here the CDR3 DNA reads TGTGCCAGCAGTTACCCAGGGACTAGCGTCAATGAGCAGTTCTTC. Its protein is CASSYPGTSVNEQFF.

V gene TRBV2 combines with J gene TRBJ1-1; D not resolved. V dropped 0 bases and J dropped 6 bases, with 11 bases sitting between them. Germline values: CDR1 SNHLY, CDR2 FYNNEI. CDR3 length equals 14 residues. The CDR3 nucleotides are TGTGCCAGCAGTGAAGCCCCACTGGAGGCTGAAGCTTTCTTT. Its protein is CASSEAPLEAEAFF. The whole variable domain, filled in from reference TRBV2 and TRBJ1-1, reads EPEVTQTPSHQVTQMGQEVILRCVPISNHLYFYWYRQILGQKVEFLVSFYNNEISEKSEIFDDQFSVERPDGSNFTLKIRSTKLEDSAMYFCASSEAPLEAEAFFGQGTRLTVV.

This clone was observed a single time. The J gene is TRBJ2-3, the V gene TRBV15, with D maybe TRBD2 (5 bases). Trimming removed 8 bases at V and 0 bases at J, with 15 bases between. CDR1 is LNHNV, CDR2 YYDKDF, per germline (reference sequence). The CDR3 has 15 amino acids. CDR3 in amino acids: CATGVSGTSTDTQYF. CDR3 nucleotide sequence: TGTGCCACCGGGGTCAGCGGCACTAGCACAGATACGCAGTATTTT.

The CDR3 bases are TGTGCCAGCAGTTTTGGCGGGAGGGCAGGTACGCAGTATTTT. Its translation: CASSFGGRAGTQYF. This sequence joins TRBV27 and TRBJ2-3; 9 bases fit TRBD2. CDR1 and CDR2 from the germline V gene are MNHEY and SMNVEV (reference sequence). This CDR3 has 14 amino acids. The J segment lost 8 bases and the V segment lost 3 bases, leaving 6 bases of the junction unmatched.

This chain connects TRBV27 to TRBJ2-6, with D hard to call. The length of the CDR3 is 15 residues. CDR1 and CDR2 (germline): MNHEY, SMNVEV (reference sequence). V was pared by 5 bases and J by 0 bases, with 8 bases between. Written as DNA, the CDR3 is TGTGCCAGCAGTATACTGAGCTCTGGGGCCAACGTCCTGACTTTC. Its protein is CASSILSSGANVLTF.

This clone was picked up a small number of times. The rearrangement links TRBV18 to TRBJ2-5; 7 nucleotides match TRBD2. V shed 3 bases and J 5 bases; nucleotides not matched to a gene: 9. The CDR3 runs 15 residues. The germline V gene encodes CDR1 KGHSH and CDR2 LQKENI. For the CDR3, the DNA is TGTGCCAGCTCACCTTACCGGGAGGAGGGGGAGACCCAGTACTTC. Translated: CASSPYREEGETQYF.

The chain recombines TRBV18 with TRBJ2-3; 10 nucleotides align to TRBD2. Germline CDR1 is KGHSH and CDR2 is LQKENI. The J segment lost 7 bases and the V segment lost 2 bases, leaving 9 bases of the junction unmatched. The CDR3 covers 16 residues. Here the CDR3 reads CASSPWSSGRFYTQYF. CDR3 nucleotide sequence: TGTGCCAGCTCACCATGGAGTAGCGGGAGGTTCTATACGCAGTATTTT. Complete variable domain (other parts from reference TRBV18 and TRBJ2-3): NAGVMQNPRHLVRRRGQEARLRCSPMKGHSHVYWYRQLPEEGLKFMVYLQKENIIDESGMPKERFSAEFPKEGPSILRIQQVVRGDSAAYFCASSPWSSGRFYTQYFGPGTRLTVL.

A note on this clone: At one of its ends the junction is not consistent with the germline gene, which may arise from a read error. V usage is TRBV5-1 and J usage is TRBJ2-3; a weak D match, TRBD2 (6 bases). CDR3 length equals 15 residues. Germline V gene lookup returns CDR1 SGHRS and CDR2 YFSETQ. The CDR3 nucleotides read TGCGCCAGCAGCTGGTTCGGGCGGGGCACAGCTACGCAGTATTTT. This translates into CASSWFGRGTATQYF.

The rearrangement links TRBV11-2 to TRBJ2-1; the D is unclear. This CDR3 spans 12 amino acids. The germline V gene has CDR1 SGHAT and CDR2 FQNNGV. The V and J ends lost 5 bases and 8 bases respectively, with 10 bases between them. The CDR3 sequence is CASSAARYEQFF. The DNA for the CDR3 is TGTGCCAGCAGCGCGGCAAGGTATGAGCAGTTCTTC.

The rearrangement uses TRBV7-2 and TRBJ1-2, with 7 bases fitting TRBD1. The CDR3 is 14 residues long. In germline, CDR1 is SGHTA, CDR2 FQGNSA. The V gene end was trimmed by 5 bases and the J gene end by 1 base; junction bases not matched to a gene: 4. This CDR3 is CASSDRVYNYGYTF. The CDR3 coding sequence is TGTGCCAGCAGCGACAGGGTTTATAACTATGGCTACACCTTC.

This sequence joins TRBV11-1 and TRBJ2-1, with D perhaps TRBD2 (6 bases). Per germline, CDR1 SGHAT and CDR2 FQDESV (reference sequence). CDR3 length: 14 amino acids. With 5 bases removed from V and 6 bases from J, the gap between germline ends came to 14 bases. CDR3 DNA: TGTGCCAGCAGCGCGGGGTCCAAGGGCAATGAGCAGTTCTTC. As protein: CASSAGSKGNEQFF.

The chain recombines TRBV7-9 with TRBJ2-3; TRBD2 might be the D (6 bases). The CDR3 covers 15 residues. V lost 1 base to trimming and J lost 6 bases, with 14 bases between them. Germline loops: CDR1 SEHNR, CDR2 FQNEAQ (reference sequence). The DNA of the CDR3 is TGTGCCAGCAGCTTAGGTCCGGGAGCAGGGGATACGCAGTATTTT. Translation: CASSLGPGAGDTQYF.